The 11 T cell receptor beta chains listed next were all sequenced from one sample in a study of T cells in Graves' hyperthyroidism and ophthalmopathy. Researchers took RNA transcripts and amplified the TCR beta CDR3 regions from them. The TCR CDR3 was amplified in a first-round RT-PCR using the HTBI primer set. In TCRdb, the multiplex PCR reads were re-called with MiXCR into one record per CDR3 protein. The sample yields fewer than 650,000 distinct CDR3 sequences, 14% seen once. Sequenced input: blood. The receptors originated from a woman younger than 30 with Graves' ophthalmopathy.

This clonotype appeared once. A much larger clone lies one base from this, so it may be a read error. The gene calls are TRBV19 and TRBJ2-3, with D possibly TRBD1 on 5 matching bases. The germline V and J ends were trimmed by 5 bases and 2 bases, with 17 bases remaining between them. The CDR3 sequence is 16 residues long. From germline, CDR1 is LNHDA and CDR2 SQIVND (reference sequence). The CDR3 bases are TGTGCCAGTAGTCTGCAGGGCCCCGGAGCCACAGATACGCAGTATTTT. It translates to CASSLQGPGATDTQYF.

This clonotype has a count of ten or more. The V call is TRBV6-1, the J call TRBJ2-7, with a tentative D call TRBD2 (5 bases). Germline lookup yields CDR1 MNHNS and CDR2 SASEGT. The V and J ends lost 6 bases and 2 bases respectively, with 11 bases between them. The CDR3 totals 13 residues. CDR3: CASRGYSAYEQYF. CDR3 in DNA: TGTGCCAGCAGGGGGTATAGCGCCTACGAGCAGTACTTC.

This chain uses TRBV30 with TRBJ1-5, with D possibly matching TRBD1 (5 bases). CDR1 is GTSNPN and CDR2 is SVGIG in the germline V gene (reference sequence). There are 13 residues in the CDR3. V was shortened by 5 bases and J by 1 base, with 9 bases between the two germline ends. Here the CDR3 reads CAWGGNSNQPQHF. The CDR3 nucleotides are TGTGCCTGGGGGGGAAACAGCAATCAGCCCCAGCATTTT.

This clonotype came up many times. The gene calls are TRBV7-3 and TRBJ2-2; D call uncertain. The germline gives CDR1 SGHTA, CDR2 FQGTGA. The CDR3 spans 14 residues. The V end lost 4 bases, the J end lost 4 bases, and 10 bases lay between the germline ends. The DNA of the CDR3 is TGTGCCAGCAGCTCGGGCTCGGTCACCGGGGAGCTGTTTTTT. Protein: CASSSGSVTGELFF.

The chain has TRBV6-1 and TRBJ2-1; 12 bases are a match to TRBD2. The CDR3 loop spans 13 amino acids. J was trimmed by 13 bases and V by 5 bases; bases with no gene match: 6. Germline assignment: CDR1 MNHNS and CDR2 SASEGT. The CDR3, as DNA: TGTGCCAGCAGTCCACTAGCGGGAGGCCGCCAGTTCTTC. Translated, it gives CASSPLAGGRQFF.

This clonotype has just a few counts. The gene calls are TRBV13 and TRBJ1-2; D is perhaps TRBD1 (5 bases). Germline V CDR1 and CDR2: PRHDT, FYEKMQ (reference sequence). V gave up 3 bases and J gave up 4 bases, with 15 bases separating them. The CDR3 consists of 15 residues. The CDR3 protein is CASSLGPTGSYGYTF. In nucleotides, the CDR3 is TGTGCCAGCAGCTTGGGACCAACCGGGTCCTATGGCTACACCTTC.

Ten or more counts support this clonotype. The CDR3 protein is CATALDRNTEAFF. For the CDR3, the DNA is TGTGCCACCGCTCTCGACAGGAACACTGAAGCTTTCTTT. The chain is built from TRBV12-3 or TRBV12-4 and TRBJ1-1; a possible D gene is TRBD1 (5 bases). V lost 10 bases and J lost 1, with 13 bases in between. CDR3 length: 13 residues.

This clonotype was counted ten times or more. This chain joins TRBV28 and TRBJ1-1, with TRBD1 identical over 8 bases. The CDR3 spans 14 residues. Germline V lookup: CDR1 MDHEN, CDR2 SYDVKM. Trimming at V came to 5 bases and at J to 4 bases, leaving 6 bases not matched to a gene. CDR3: CASSPPDRATEAFF. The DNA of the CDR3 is TGTGCCAGCAGTCCTCCGGACAGGGCCACTGAAGCTTTCTTT.

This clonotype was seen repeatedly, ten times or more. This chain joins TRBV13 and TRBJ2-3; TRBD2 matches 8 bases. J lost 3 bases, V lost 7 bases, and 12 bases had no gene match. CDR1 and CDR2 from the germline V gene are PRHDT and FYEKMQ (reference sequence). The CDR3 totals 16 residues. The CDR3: CASMMAGTRHTDTQYF. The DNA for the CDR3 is TGTGCCAGCATGATGGCCGGGACTAGGCATACAGATACGCAGTATTTT.

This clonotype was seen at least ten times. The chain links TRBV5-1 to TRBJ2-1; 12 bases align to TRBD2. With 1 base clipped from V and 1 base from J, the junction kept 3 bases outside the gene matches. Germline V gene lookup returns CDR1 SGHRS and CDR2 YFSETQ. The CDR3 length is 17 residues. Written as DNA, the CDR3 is TGCGCCAGCAGCTTGTCTAGCGGGAGGGTTTCCTACAATGAGCAGTTCTTC. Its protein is CASSLSSGRVSYNEQFF.

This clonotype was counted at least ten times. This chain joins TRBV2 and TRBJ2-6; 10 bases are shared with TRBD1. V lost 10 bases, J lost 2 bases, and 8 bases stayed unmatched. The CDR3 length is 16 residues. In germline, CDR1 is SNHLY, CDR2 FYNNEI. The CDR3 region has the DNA TGTGCCACCCCGGGACAGGGGCTTCCTGGGGCCAACGTCCTGACTTTC. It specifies CATPGQGLPGANVLTF. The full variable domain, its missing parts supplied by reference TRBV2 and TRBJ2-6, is EPEVTQTPSHQVTQMGQEVILRCVPISNHLYFYWYRQILGQKVEFLVSFYNNEISEKSEIFDDQFSVERPDGSNFTLKIRSTKLEDSAMYFCATPGQGLPGANVLTFGAGSRLTVL.